Listed here are 17 T cell receptor beta chains from one sample, sequenced in a study of cytomegalovirus exposure and HLA in healthy donors. Primers: 60 Vbeta forward and 13 Jbeta reverse. TCRdb keeps only in-frame clones here, not all; method: immunoSEQ multiplex PCR. Among around 120,000 clones listed, more than 60% were seen once. The specimen sequenced was PBMCs. All receptors come from a woman in her 40s in good health and CMV-seronegative.

A few counts support this clone. The chain carries TRBV29-1 and TRBJ1-2; 10 nucleotides agree with TRBD1. The CDR3 totals 13 residues. The germline CDR1 and CDR2 sequences are SQVTM and ANQGSEA. V lost 3 bases and J lost 10; bases outside the gene matches: 8. CDR3 sequence: CSVEPGQGIDYTF. The DNA for the CDR3 is TGCAGCGTTGAGCCGGGACAGGGGATCGACTACACCTTC.

V and J are TRBV6-1 and TRBJ2-3; D perhaps matches TRBD2 (6 bases). Trimming left V 8 bases short and J 2 bases short, with 14 bases between. The CDR3 covers 14 residues. The V gene's germline CDR1 is MNHNS and CDR2 SASEGT. The CDR3 reads CASGPAGVTDTQYF. DNA for the CDR3: TGTGCCAGCGGGCCAGCGGGCGTCACAGATACGCAGTATTTT.

V gene TRBV19 combines with J gene TRBJ2-5; 10 positions agree with TRBD2. Per the germline V gene, CDR1 is LNHDA and CDR2 is SQIVND (reference sequence). The CDR3 totals 15 residues. The V and J ends lost 3 bases and 5 bases, in that order; junction bases with no gene match: 6. The CDR3 is CASSISRLAGETQYF. CDR3 coding DNA: TGTGCCAGTAGTATTTCGCGACTAGCGGGTGAGACCCAGTACTTC.

The V gene is TRBV27, the J gene TRBJ2-2; D remains ambiguous. The CDR3 has 13 residues. Germline values: CDR1 MNHEY, CDR2 SMNVEV (reference sequence). V lost 9 bases and J 0 bases, leaving 8 bases between the germline ends. This chain's CDR3 is CASYSTNTGELFF. The CDR3 nucleotides read TGTGCCAGTTACAGTACGAACACCGGGGAGCTGTTTTTT.

This clone appeared a single time. The junction departs from the called germline gene at one end, perhaps through a read error. The chain uses TRBV5-4 and TRBJ2-7; TRBD2 aligns across 10 bases. Germline-derived CDR1 and CDR2 are SGHNT and YYREEE (reference sequence). The CDR3 contains 19 residues. The CDR3 protein is CASSPPPSGRPLFSNEQYF. In nucleotides, the CDR3 is TGTGCCAGCAGCCCCCCCCCTAGCGGGAGACCTCTCTTCTCCAACGAGCAGTACTTC.

The chain recombines TRBV9 with TRBJ2-7, with 10 bases that match TRBD1. Trimming removed 2 bases from V and 2 bases from J; junction bases left unmatched: 1. Germline V gives CDR1 SGDLS, CDR2 YYNGEE. The CDR3 loop spans 14 amino acids. The CDR3 loop is CASSVGTGAYEQYF. CDR3 sequence (DNA): TGTGCCAGCAGCGTCGGGACAGGGGCCTACGAGCAGTACTTC. The variable domain in full, with the rest retrieved from reference TRBV9 and TRBJ2-7, is DSGVTQTPKHLITATGQRVTLRCSPRSGDLSVYWYQQSLDQGLQFLIQYYNGEERAKGNILERFSAQQFPDLHSELNLSSLELGDSALYFCASSVGTGAYEQYFGPGTRLTVT.

The chain combines TRBV10-2 with TRBJ2-7, with 7 bases that match TRBD1. CDR3 length: 14 residues. V shed 6 bases, J shed 1 base, and the junction held 6 bases outside the gene matches. Germline V gene sequence: CDR1 WSHSY, CDR2 SAAADI. Here the CDR3 DNA reads TGCGCCAGCAGCCCGACAGGGTTTTCCTACGAGCAGTACTTC. It codes for CASSPTGFSYEQYF.

V gene TRBV7-8 combines with J gene TRBJ2-2; 7 bases are a match to TRBD2. This CDR3 comprises 18 residues. V dropped 2 bases and J dropped 1; count of bases not matched to a gene: 10. The germline CDR1 and CDR2 sequences are SGHVS and FQNEAQ. CDR3 loop: CASSLPRGGEGNTGELFF. CDR3 nucleotides: TGTGCCAGCAGCTTACCCCGGGGAGGGGAAGGGAACACCGGGGAGCTGTTTTTT.

The chain joins TRBV2 to TRBJ1-1; D is perhaps TRBD1 (6 bases). The V gene lost 6 bases and the J gene lost 4 bases, with 15 bases spanning the gap. The CDR3 contains 14 residues. From germline, CDR1 is SNHLY and CDR2 FYNNEI. CDR3 coding DNA: TGTGCCAGCAGCGGTCCCTTACAGGGCACTGAAGCTTTCTTT. It codes for CASSGPLQGTEAFF.

Notes on this clone: One junction end disagrees with the germline gene, perhaps due to a read error. The chain links TRBV7-9 to TRBJ2-7; D gene unclear. This CDR3 spans 12 amino acids. CDR1 is SEHNR and CDR2 is FQNEAQ in the germline V gene (reference sequence). The CDR3 sequence: CSSSNMGDEQYF. CDR3 DNA sequence: TGTTCCAGCAGCAACATGGGCGACGAGCAGTACTTC.

This clone was counted only a few times. J is TRBJ1-1 and V is TRBV7-8; D may be TRBD1 (5 bases). The CDR3 spans 14 residues. Trimming cost V 5 bases and J 3 bases, with 13 bases left between them. Germline assignment: CDR1 SGHVS and CDR2 FQNEAQ. CDR3 DNA: TGTGCCAGCAGCCCCCCGGGACTCTACACTGAAGCTTTCTTT. This translates into CASSPPGLYTEAFF.

This clone came up once. J is TRBJ2-7 and V is TRBV19, with D possibly being TRBD1 (6 bases). The germline V gene has CDR1 LNHDA and CDR2 SQIVND (reference sequence). This CDR3 has 14 amino acids. Between the trimmed V and J ends, which lost 5 bases and 5 bases, there was a span of 16 bases. CDR3 region: CASSPATGRHEQYF. The CDR3 coding sequence is TGTGCCAGTAGTCCTGCGACAGGAAGACACGAGCAGTACTTC.

This clone was seen a handful of times. The rearrangement links TRBV4-2 to TRBJ1-1, with D tentatively TRBD1 (6 bases). The CDR3 totals 14 residues. V gave up 6 bases and J gave up 6 bases, with 17 bases separating them. CDR1 is LGHNA and CDR2 is YNFKEQ in the germline V gene. The CDR3: CASRLRGEGAEAFF. The CDR3 nucleotides read TGTGCCAGCAGGCTACGCGGGGAGGGGGCTGAAGCTTTCTTT.

V is TRBV6-5 and J is TRBJ2-1, with 10 bases fitting TRBD2. Germline CDR1 MNHEY, CDR2 SVGAGI. J gave up 6 bases and V 2 bases, and 4 bases lay outside the gene matches. This CDR3 has 15 amino acids. Here the CDR3 DNA reads TGTGCCAGCAGTTACCGGCTAGCGGGAGCCAATGAGCAGTTCTTC. Protein: CASSYRLAGANEQFF.

The chain is built from TRBV15 and TRBJ1-5; possible D gene TRBD1, 5 bases. Between the trimmed V and J ends, which lost 1 base and 7 bases, there was a span of 14 bases. This CDR3 has 15 amino acids. Germline assignment: CDR1 LNHNV and CDR2 YYDKDF (reference sequence). The CDR3 region has the DNA TGTGCCACCAGCAGAGTCCCCCAGGGCGGCCAGCCCCAGCATTTT. This translates into CATSRVPQGGQPQHF.

This rearrangement joins TRBV7-3 to TRBJ2-3; D uncertain. Trimming took off 0 bases at V and 0 bases at J, with 4 bases between the two ends. This CDR3 is built from 14 residues. CDR1 is SGHTA, CDR2 FQGTGA, per germline. This CDR3 reads CASSLTESTDTQYF. The CDR3 region has the DNA TGTGCCAGCAGCTTAACCGAGAGCACAGATACGCAGTATTTT.

This sequence joins TRBV5-1 and TRBJ1-1; possible D gene TRBD1, 6 bases. Germline CDR1 and CDR2: SGHRS and YFSETQ. V shed 4 bases and J shed 1 base, with 14 bases lying between them. This CDR3 contains 15 residues. The CDR3 loop reads CASSVDSIPNTEAFF. The DNA for the CDR3 is TGCGCCAGCAGCGTGGACAGTATTCCGAACACTGAAGCTTTCTTT.